Listed below are T cell receptor beta chains from one sample, sequenced in a study of blood T cell repertoires in COVID-19. Sequencing was performed with immunoSEQ multiplex PCR; in TCRdb, only in-frame clones are kept and a portion is missing. The table has around 200,000 clones, 70% to 90% seen once. The sequenced material came from peripheral blood. The receptors stem from a woman in her forties or fifties with acute or convalescent COVID-19. Each CDR3 is given with its conserved first and last residue. A D gene is named only where the DNA matches it firmly. Expanded clones get a size class; other rows say once, few or many, or leave the size out.

>.|TRBV6-1|TRBJ2-7|few
TGTGCCAGCAGTGAAGATGGTAGGGGCGTAAACGAGCAGTACTTC
CASSEDGRGVNEQYF
>TRBD2|TRBV5-4|TRBJ2-7|.
TGTGCCAGCAGCACGGGAGGCTACGAGCAGTACTTC
CASSTGGYEQYF
>TRBD1|TRBV19|TRBJ2-1|.
TGTGCCAGTAGTGCAGGGACAGGGGCTAAATTAGCGGAGTACAATGAGCAGTTCTTC
CASSAGTGAKLAEYNEQFF
>TRBD2|TRBV10-2|TRBJ2-1|.
TGCGCCAGCACCGGGACTAGCGGGGACCGCTCCTACAATGAGCAGTTCTTC
CASTGTSGDRSYNEQFF
>TRBD1|TRBV27|TRBJ2-7|once
TGTGCCAGCAGTTTTGGGACAGGTAGCTACGAGCAGTACTTC
CASSFGTGSYEQYF
>.|TRBV5-5|TRBJ1-4|.
TGTGCCAGCATTCCGGGACACGGAGGTGAAAAACTGTTTTTT
CASIPGHGGEKLFF
>.|TRBV11-2|TRBJ1-5|.
TGTGCCAGCAGCTTAGCAGGTGATGGTCAGCCCCAGCATTTT
CASSLAGDGQPQHF
>TRBD1|TRBV19|TRBJ1-5|many
TGTGCCAGTAGTATAAACAGGGGATTAAATCAGCCCCAGCATTTT
CASSINRGLNQPQHF
>.|TRBV19|TRBJ2-3|.
TGTGCCAGTAGCCGACTCCCGGGATTCACAGATACGCAGTATTTT
CASSRLPGFTDTQYF
>.|TRBV6-4|TRBJ1-6|once
TGTGCCAGCAGTCAACAGGCGGGACCCAATTCACCCCTCCACTTT
CASSQQAGPNSPLHF
>.|TRBV6-2/TRBV6-3|TRBJ1-5|.
TGTGCCAGCAGTTACCCGGGGGGGTTTCAGCCCCAGCATTTT
CASSYPGGFQPQHF
>TRBD2|TRBV19|TRBJ2-3|few
TGTGCCAGTAGCGGGACTAGGGAAGATACGCAGTATTTT
CASSGTREDTQYF
>TRBD2|TRBV7-9|TRBJ2-4|.
TGTGCCAGCAGCACGACTAGCGGGAGTAGTGAGGACATTCAGTACTTC
CASSTTSGSSEDIQYF
>.|TRBV5-1|TRBJ2-3|.
TGCGCCAGCAGCTTAGGAGCAGGGTACACAGATACGCAGTATTTT
CASSLGAGYTDTQYF
>TRBD1|TRBV7-2|TRBJ1-2|.
TGTGCCAGCAGCTACAACCCAGCAGGGGGGTATGGCTACACCTTC
CASSYNPAGGYGYTF
>.|TRBV24-1|TRBJ2-1|few
TGTGCCACCAGTGACAGGAATTACAATGAGCAGTTCTTC
CATSDRNYNEQFF
>TRBD1|TRBV11-2|TRBJ2-2|.
TGTGCCAGCAGCTCACAGGGGGCGTACACCGGGGAGCTGTTTTTT
CASSSQGAYTGELFF
>TRBD1|TRBV18|TRBJ1-2|.
TGTGCCAGCTCACCAAGGACAGGGGATGGCTACACCTTC
CASSPRTGDGYTF
>.|TRBV7-3|TRBJ2-2|.
TGTGCCAGCAGCTTAACGGCGGCATACACCGGGGAGCTGTTTTTT
CASSLTAAYTGELFF
>TRBD2|TRBV5-6|TRBJ2-7|.
TGTGCCAGCAGCTTGACTAGCGGGATCTCCTACGAGCAGTACTTC
CASSLTSGISYEQYF
>TRBD1|TRBV18|TRBJ1-2|.
TGTGCCAGCTCACCAAGGGGACAGGTCTATGGCTACACCTTC
CASSPRGQVYGYTF
>.|TRBV10-3|TRBJ2-1|.
TGTGCCATCAGTGGAGACTTAAGGGGTGAGCAGTTCTTC
CAISGDLRGEQFF
>TRBD2|TRBV3-1/TRBV3-2|TRBJ2-1|once
TGTGCCAGCAGCCAGCCTAGATATAGCGGGAGGTACAATGAGCAGTTCTTC
CASSQPRYSGRYNEQFF
>TRBD1|TRBV19|TRBJ2-2|.
TGTGCCAGTAGTATCGGACAGGGGGCCTTCACCGGGGAGCTGTTTTTT
CASSIGQGAFTGELFF
>.|TRBV30|TRBJ1-2|.
TGTGCCTGGAGTACCGGAGGCGAGGGCTACACCTTC
CAWSTGGEGYTF
>TRBD2|TRBV2|TRBJ2-1|.
TGTGCCAGCAGTGGACTAGCGGCAAGGGGTGAGCAGTTCTTC
CASSGLAARGEQFF
>.|TRBV6-2/TRBV6-3|TRBJ2-1|.
TGTGCCAGCAGTTACGGTAGGGGGTACGCCTACAATGAGCAGTTCTTC
CASSYGRGYAYNEQFF
>TRBD1|TRBV2|TRBJ1-2|.
TGTGCCAGCAGTGAGGGACAGCCACTAATCTATGGCTACACCTTC
CASSEGQPLIYGYTF
>.|TRBV30|TRBJ1-6|.
TGTGCCTGGGCGACGGGGGGGCTGTGGGGAAATTCACCCCTCCACTTT
CAWATGGLWGNSPLHF
>TRBD2|TRBV5-5|TRBJ2-3|.
TGTGCCAGCAGCCGAGGACTAGCGGGAGGCACAGATACGCAGTATTTT
CASSRGLAGGTDTQYF
>TRBD2|TRBV7-2|TRBJ2-5|.
TGTGCCAGCAGCTTAGCGGCTAGCGGCGTTGGGACCCAGTACTTC
CASSLAASGVGTQYF
>TRBD2|TRBV6-1|TRBJ2-5|.
TGTGCCAGCAAAGCTGCGGGGGGGGCTCAAGAGACCCAGTACTTC
CASKAAGGAQETQYF
>TRBD1|TRBV7-9|TRBJ2-1|.
TGTGCCAGCAGCACTTACAGGGGGCCCAATGAGCAGTTCTTC
CASSTYRGPNEQFF
>.|TRBV5-1|TRBJ2-2|.
TGCGCCAGCAGCTTGCAGGGGGGCACCGGGGAGCTGTTTTTT
CASSLQGGTGELFF
>.|TRBV7-6|TRBJ1-2|.
TGTGCCAGCAGCTTAGAGGGCGGGCGAGCTAACTATGGCTACACCTTC
CASSLEGGRANYGYTF
>TRBD1|TRBV10-2|TRBJ2-1|.
TGCGCCAGCAGTACCTGGGGGGACAGGGGTTACAATGAGCAGTTCTTC
CASSTWGDRGYNEQFF
>.|TRBV4-2|TRBJ2-3|.
TGTGCCAGCAGCCAAGCCGGGTCTACCACAGATACGCAGTATTTT
CASSQAGSTTDTQYF
>TRBD1|TRBV6-5|TRBJ1-1|.
TGTGCCACCATGGACAGGCTCGAAGCTTTCTTT
CATMDRLEAFF
>TRBD1|TRBV18|TRBJ1-2|.
TGTGCCAGCTCACCCCGGACAGGGCGCGGCTACACCTTC
CASSPRTGRGYTF
>.|TRBV10-1|TRBJ1-2|.
TGCGCCAGCAGTGACTTCAGGGGTAACTATGGCTACACCTTC
CASSDFRGNYGYTF
>.|TRBV27|TRBJ2-7|.
TGTGCCAGCAGTTTATCGTCGGGGGTTGAGCAGTACTTC
CASSLSSGVEQYF
>.|TRBV18|TRBJ1-1|.
TGTGCCAGCTCACCGGAACAACAGGGCGGAACTGAAGCTTTCTTT
CASSPEQQGGTEAFF
>.|TRBV4-3|TRBJ2-4|.
TGCGCCAGCAGCCAAGCGGGGGGCGGAGGCATTCAGTACTTC
CASSQAGGGGIQYF
>TRBD1|TRBV5-1|TRBJ1-2|.
TGCGCCAGCAGAGTTCAGGGGGCGCCCCGGGAGGGCTACACCTTC
CASRVQGAPREGYTF
>TRBD1|TRBV28|TRBJ2-5|.
TGTGCCAGCAGGAGGGGGCGGGAGACCCAGTACTTC
CASRRGRETQYF
>TRBD1|TRBV29-1|TRBJ1-2|.
TGCAGCGTTGGGGGACAGGGCAGGGGTGGCTACACCTTC
CSVGGQGRGGYTF
>.|TRBV24-1|TRBJ1-5|.
TGTGCCACCAGTGATGACGACAGGCCCAATCAGCCCCAGCATTTT
CATSDDDRPNQPQHF
>.|TRBV3-1/TRBV3-2|TRBJ2-3|.
TGTGCCAGCAGCCAAGATCTTGCAGATACGCAGTATTTT
CASSQDLADTQYF
>TRBD2|TRBV7-7|TRBJ2-1|.
TGTGCCAGCAGCCGAGATGTGATCGGGGAGGGCCCTCGGGAGCAGTTCTTC
CASSRDVIGEGPREQFF
>.|TRBV14|TRBJ2-5|.
TGTGCCAGCAGTCCGGGACTCCAAGAGACCCAGTACTTC
CASSPGLQETQYF
>TRBD1|TRBV30|TRBJ1-3|.
TGTGCCTGGGCTCCGGGACAGGGGGCGTCTGGAAACACCATATATTTT
CAWAPGQGASGNTIYF
>.|TRBV13|TRBJ1-2|.
TGTGCCAGCAGCGCCGGGGGGGCCCGGAATAACTATGGCTACACCTTC
CASSAGGARNNYGYTF
>.|TRBV18|TRBJ1-5|.
TGTGCCAGCTCGGCTACAGGGCGTGATCAGCCCCAGCATTTT
CASSATGRDQPQHF
>.|TRBV24-1|TRBJ2-2|.
TGTGCCACCAGTGACGGAGGGACAGATGCGATCGGGGAGCTGTTTTTT
CATSDGGTDAIGELFF
>TRBD1|TRBV29-1|TRBJ2-1|.
TGCAGCGCTGCCCAGGGGGCCCAAAATGAGCAGTTCTTC
CSAAQGAQNEQFF
>TRBD1|TRBV7-3|TRBJ2-1|.
TGTGCCAGCAGCTCTCAGGGGACAGGGAATGAGCAGTTCTTC
CASSSQGTGNEQFF
>TRBD1|TRBV5-1|TRBJ2-1|.
TGCGCCAGCAGCTTCCCCGGGACAGGGGGCAGGAATGAGCAGTTCTTC
CASSFPGTGGRNEQFF